This T cell receptor (beta chain) was identified in a study of blood T cell repertoires in COVID-19. Looking at the study overall: PBMCs, B-cell-depleted T cells, or T cells provided the cDNA or gDNA that made up the material.

With 5 bases clipped from V and 0 bases from J, the junction kept 10 bases outside the gene matches. CDR1 SEHNR and CDR2 FQNEAQ come from the germline V gene (reference sequence). CDR3 size: 18 residues. Per the original methods: For nucleated cells, counts were estimated from reference gene primer amplification. The repertoire was sequenced with immunoSEQ multiplex PCR; TCRdb's copy has only in-frame clones and lacks some. D and trimming come from the DNA, and the V and J calls and clone size come from that table. The data hold tens of thousands of clones, with about 91% observed a single time. Sequencing input: peripheral blood. The receptor was isolated from a woman in her 50s with active COVID-19. The chain has TRBV7-9 and TRBJ2-1, with TRBD2 matching over 10 bases. CDR3 protein: CASSPPLAGEISYNEQFF. The CDR3, as DNA: TGTGCCAGCAGCCCCCCCCTAGCGGGAGAGATCTCCTACAATGAGCAGTTCTTC.